This T cell receptor beta chain stems from a study of T cell responses to AZD1222 COVID-19 vaccine. As regards this clone: The antigen is not known.

The V gene's germline CDR1 is MDHEN and CDR2 SYDVKM. The CDR3 has 11 residues. V lost 9 bases and J lost 5, with 11 bases in between. Produced via immunoSEQ multiplex PCR; TCRdb's table is partial and in-frame only. The sample lists fewer than 150,000 clones, under 95% occurring once. The study, taken as a whole, reports: Spike as a whole was targeted by vaccine-associated CD4 TCRs, dominant at 160-218 and 743-854.

V is TRBV28 and J is TRBJ2-7; D call uncertain. The sample was peripheral blood, taken 28 days after the second AZD1222 dose. The source of this sequence is an adult who received the AZD1222 COVID-19 vaccine. CDR3 protein: CASRWGHEQYF. The CDR3 coding sequence is TGTGCCAGTCGGTGGGGTCACGAGCAGTACTTC.